This T cell receptor (beta chain) was obtained from a study of control samples from healthy donors and cancer patients. Trimming removed 6 bases at V and 5 bases at J, with 19 bases between. There are 15 residues in the CDR3. From germline, CDR1 is MDHEN and CDR2 SYDVKM. This table comes from immunoSEQ multiplex PCR, and its TCRdb copy is limited to in-frame clones, with some not included. This repertoire shows about 140,000 clones, roughly 92% found once; its top ten account for roughly 10%. This TCR came from a man aged 25-45 years in good health. Sequencing was carried out using blood. This chain links TRBV28 with TRBJ1-2, with D perhaps matching TRBD1 (5 bases). The CDR3 reads CASSEVFRVGYGYTF. CDR3 nucleotide sequence: TGTGCCAGCAGCGAGGTTTTCAGGGTAGGATATGGCTACACCTTC.